This TCR beta chain appears in the sequencing data of a study of cytomegalovirus exposure and HLA in healthy donors. General study findings and limits: The authors later linked a missense DCLRE1C variant to TCR beta V- and J-gene trimming. In vitro, a few CMV-associated chains proved specific for CMV antigens. One cluster of highly shared sequence variants probably arose as a sequencing artifact.

PCR involved 60 Vbeta and 13 Jbeta primers. TCRdb keeps only in-frame clones here, not all; method: immunoSEQ multiplex PCR. The sample consists of about 160,000 clones, roughly four fifths of them appearing once. Concerning this clone itself: What it recognizes is unknown.

Trimming pared 7 bases from V and 2 bases from J, leaving 14 bases between. The germline gives CDR1 MNHEY, CDR2 SMNVEV (reference sequence). The CDR3 is 14 residues long. The donors, nominally healthy at sampling, likely had unrecorded immune exposures. This chain connects TRBV27 to TRBJ1-1; D is unresolved. This clonotype was sampled from a man between 35 and 55 years old in good health and CMV-seronegative. Sequencing was carried out using PBMCs. The CDR3 spells CASMKAGLNTEAFF. DNA of the CDR3: TGTGCCAGCATGAAAGCTGGGCTTAACACTGAAGCTTTCTTT.